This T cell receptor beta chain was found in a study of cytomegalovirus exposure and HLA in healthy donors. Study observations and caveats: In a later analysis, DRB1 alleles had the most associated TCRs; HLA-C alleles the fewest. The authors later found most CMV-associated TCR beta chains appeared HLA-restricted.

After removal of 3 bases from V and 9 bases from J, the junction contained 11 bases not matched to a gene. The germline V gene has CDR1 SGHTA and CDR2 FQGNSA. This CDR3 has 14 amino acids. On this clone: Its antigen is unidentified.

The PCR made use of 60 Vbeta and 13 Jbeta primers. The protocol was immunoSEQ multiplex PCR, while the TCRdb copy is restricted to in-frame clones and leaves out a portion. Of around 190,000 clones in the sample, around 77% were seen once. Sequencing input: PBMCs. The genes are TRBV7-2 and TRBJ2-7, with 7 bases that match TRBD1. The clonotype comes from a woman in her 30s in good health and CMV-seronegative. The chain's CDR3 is CASSFDYRGKGQYF. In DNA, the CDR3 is TGTGCCAGCAGCTTCGACTACAGGGGTAAAGGGCAGTACTTC.